This T cell receptor (beta chain) is from a study of cytomegalovirus exposure and HLA in healthy donors. Study summary: Unique TCRs numbering some 93 million, obtained from HLA-typed donors, made up an early data release.

Of note for this clone: Antigen: not known.

Points from the study as a whole: Immune exposure information comprised only CMV serostatus. Investigators reported approximately 170 TCR beta chains as tied to cytomegalovirus.

The CDR3 has 12 amino acids. Trimming removed 6 bases from V and 6 bases from J, with 9 bases in between. Germline CDR1 reads ENHRY; CDR2 reads SYGVKD. PCR involved 60 Vbeta and 13 Jbeta primers. Libraries were prepared by immunoSEQ multiplex PCR; TCRdb keeps only in-frame clonotypes and omits some of them. The sample carries around 180,000 clones, approximately 80% recorded once. The sequence was collected from a man younger than 35 in good health and CMV-seronegative. Sequences were obtained from PBMCs. The chain recombines TRBV10-3 with TRBJ2-1; D is perhaps TRBD2 (5 bases). Here the CDR3 reads CAISPLANEQFF. In DNA, the CDR3 is TGTGCCATCAGCCCGCTAGCCAATGAGCAGTTCTTC.